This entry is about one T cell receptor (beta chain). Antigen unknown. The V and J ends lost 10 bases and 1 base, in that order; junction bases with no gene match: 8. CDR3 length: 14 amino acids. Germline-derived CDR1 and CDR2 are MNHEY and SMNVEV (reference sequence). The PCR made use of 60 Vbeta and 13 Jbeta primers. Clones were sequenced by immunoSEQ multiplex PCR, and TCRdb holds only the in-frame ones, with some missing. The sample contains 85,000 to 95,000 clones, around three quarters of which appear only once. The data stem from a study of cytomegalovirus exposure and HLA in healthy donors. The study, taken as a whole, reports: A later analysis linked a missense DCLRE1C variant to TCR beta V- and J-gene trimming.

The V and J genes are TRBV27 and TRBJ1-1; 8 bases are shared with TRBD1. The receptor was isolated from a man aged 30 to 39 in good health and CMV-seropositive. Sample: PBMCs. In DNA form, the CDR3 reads TGTGCCACCCCCGGGACAGGCCAGAACACTGAAGCTTTCTTT. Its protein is CATPGTGQNTEAFF.